Below, 27 T cell receptor beta chains from the same sample are listed, as sequenced in a study of cytomegalovirus exposure and HLA in healthy donors. The primer mix had 60 Vbeta and 13 Jbeta primers. Using immunoSEQ multiplex PCR, the repertoire was profiled, and TCRdb retains in-frame clones only, with some absent. The sample lists around 150,000 clones; about 80% were seen once. Source material: PBMCs. The receptors here all came from a man aged 18 to 30 in good health and CMV-seronegative.

J is TRBJ1-2 and V is TRBV28; 7 nucleotides line up with TRBD1. Germline loops: CDR1 MDHEN, CDR2 SYDVKM. This CDR3 comprises 13 residues. V lost 5 bases and J lost 8; bases outside the gene matches: 8. The CDR3 DNA is TGTGCCAGCAGTGGCGACAGGGAGATAGGCTACACCTTC. This translates into CASSGDREIGYTF.

This chain uses TRBV18 with TRBJ1-5, with TRBD1 identical over 7 bases. Germline values: CDR1 KGHSH, CDR2 LQKENI. The junction had 8 bases not matched to a gene; V was cut back by 3 bases and J by 6 bases. This CDR3 spans 15 amino acids. This chain's CDR3 is CASSPSSGGIQPQHF. The CDR3 DNA follows: TGTGCCAGCTCACCTTCTTCAGGGGGGATTCAGCCCCAGCATTTT.

The V call is TRBV2, the J call TRBJ1-5; the match to TRBD1 covers 9 bases. In germline, CDR1 is SNHLY, CDR2 FYNNEI. The trim removed 6 bases at V and 3 bases at J, leaving 6 bases unmatched. CDR3 length equals 15 residues. CDR3 DNA sequence: TGTGCCAGCAGGAAACAGGGGGCCTACAATCAGCCCCAGCATTTT. It codes for CASRKQGAYNQPQHF.

The chain recombines TRBV5-4 with TRBJ1-6, with TRBD1 matching over 7 bases. This CDR3 contains 13 residues. In germline, CDR1 is SGHNT, CDR2 YYREEE (reference sequence). Trimming removed 3 bases from V and 10 bases from J; junction bases left unmatched: 4. CDR3 sequence (DNA): TGTGCCAGCAGCTGGGAACAGGGGTCACCCCTCCACTTT. Protein product: CASSWEQGSPLHF.

This rearrangement joins TRBV15 to TRBJ1-5, with 7 bases fitting TRBD1. Germline V gene sequence: CDR1 LNHNV, CDR2 YYDKDF (reference sequence). This CDR3 contains 18 residues. With 2 bases clipped from V and 3 bases from J, the junction kept 13 bases outside the gene matches. The DNA of the CDR3 is TGTGCCACCAGCAGAACCAAACAGGGGATAGGAGACAATCAGCCCCAGCATTTT. Protein product: CATSRTKQGIGDNQPQHF.

The V call is TRBV18, the J call TRBJ2-3; 7 bases are a match to TRBD2. Germline values: CDR1 KGHSH, CDR2 LQKENI. This CDR3 contains 15 residues. Germline trimming cut 6 bases from V and 3 bases from J; bases unmatched to any gene: 9. In nucleotides, the CDR3 is TGTGCCAGCTCTGGGCGGGGGAGCGGAACAGATACGCAGTATTTT. The encoded protein is CASSGRGSGTDTQYF.

This clone was seen only a few times. V usage is TRBV18 and J usage is TRBJ1-1; D is unresolved. Germline CDR1 reads KGHSH; CDR2 reads LQKENI. This CDR3 region has 12 residues. The V end lost 1 base, the J end lost 9 bases, and 9 bases lay between the germline ends. The CDR3 region has the DNA TGTGCCAGCTCACCACTTGGAGACCAAGCTTTCTTT. This gives the protein CASSPLGDQAFF.

This clone came up once. The rearrangement joins TRBV6-6 to TRBJ2-2; D perhaps matches TRBD2 (5 bases). The CDR3 sequence is 14 residues long. Germline V gene lookup returns CDR1 MNHNY and CDR2 SVGAGI (reference sequence). V was pared by 2 bases and J by 4 bases, with 8 bases between. DNA for the CDR3: TGTGCCAGCAGTTACGGAGGAACCACCGGGGAGCTGTTTTTT. It specifies CASSYGGTTGELFF.

With regard to this clone: Its ends do not fully match the called genes, so a read error is possible. The chain has TRBV5-3 and TRBJ2-1, with 8 bases identical to TRBD2. TRBV5-3 is reported as an ORF; its role is uncertain. This CDR3 comprises 10 residues. The CDR3 region is CARPLAGGLF. The CDR3 bases are TGTGCCAGGCCCCTAGCGGGTGGTCTCTTC.

This chain connects TRBV6-1 to TRBJ2-2; D unclear. This CDR3 is 18 amino acids long. Germline V gene sequence: CDR1 MNHNS, CDR2 SASEGT. Trimming stripped 3 bases from V and 6 bases from J, with 23 bases between. CDR3: CASSEVYYSGTGPGELFF. In DNA, the CDR3 is TGTGCCAGCAGTGAGGTTTATTATTCGGGTACTGGTCCCGGGGAGCTGTTTTTT.

This clone was seen just once. The chain combines TRBV27 with TRBJ2-7; D is unclear. V lost 4 bases and J 5 bases, leaving 6 bases between the germline ends. The CDR3 contains 11 residues. Per germline, CDR1 MNHEY and CDR2 SMNVEV (reference sequence). CDR3 loop: CASSYYNEQYF. The DNA of the CDR3 is TGTGCCAGCAGTTATTACAACGAGCAGTACTTC.

This clone has only one observation. The chain has TRBV7-2 and TRBJ2-1, with 9 bases identical to TRBD2. CDR1 is SGHTA, CDR2 FQGNSA, per germline. The V segment lost 2 bases and the J segment 7 bases; nucleotides outside the gene matches: 6. The CDR3 is 15 amino acids. CDR3 nucleotide sequence: TGTGCCAGCAGCTTACTCCGCGGGAGGGGGAATGAGCAGTTCTTC. Residues: CASSLLRGRGNEQFF.

V and J are TRBV5-1 and TRBJ1-2; TRBD1 matches 8 bases. The junction had 13 bases not matched to a gene; V was cut back by 5 bases and J by 7 bases. CDR1 is SGHRS, CDR2 YFSETQ, per germline. There are 15 residues in the CDR3. The CDR3 DNA is TGCGCCAGCAGGAATGACCTAGGACAGGGAACTGGCTACACCTTC. Translation: CASRNDLGQGTGYTF.

This clone was seen a few times. The chain is built from TRBV6-6 and TRBJ2-3; the D gene is possibly TRBD1 (6 bases). Trimming removed 2 bases at V and 3 bases at J, with 6 bases between. The V gene's germline CDR1 is MNHNY and CDR2 SVGAGI (reference sequence). The CDR3 length is 13 residues. The CDR3 sequence: CASSYQGTDTQYF. DNA for the CDR3: TGTGCCAGCAGTTACCAGGGGACAGATACGCAGTATTTT.

This clone was detected many times. The chain employs TRBV30 and TRBJ1-1; 7 nucleotides agree with TRBD1. The CDR3 is made up of 11 amino acids. The V gene end was trimmed by 8 bases and the J gene end by 0 bases; junction bases not matched to a gene: 0. Germline V gene sequence: CDR1 GTSNPN, CDR2 SVGIG (reference sequence). The CDR3 loop is CAGTVNTEAFF. The CDR3 bases are TGTGCCGGGACAGTGAACACTGAAGCTTTCTTT. The full variable domain, in which reference TRBV30 and TRBJ1-1 provide the parts outside the CDR3, is SQTIHQWPATLVQPVGSPLSLECTVEGTSNPNLYWYRQAAGRGLQLLFYSVGIGQISSEVPQNLSASRPQDRQFILSSKKLLLSDSGFYLCAGTVNTEAFFGQGTRLTVV.

The V gene is TRBV7-3, the J gene TRBJ2-7; D gene uncertain. From germline, CDR1 is SGHTA and CDR2 FQGTGA. The CDR3 contains 13 residues. V lost 1 base to trimming and J lost 2 bases, with 6 bases between them. The CDR3 reads CASSLSGTYEQYF. Here the CDR3 DNA reads TGTGCCAGCAGCTTAAGCGGCACCTACGAGCAGTACTTC.

The chain combines TRBV7-9 with TRBJ2-2, with 10 bases that match TRBD1. The CDR3 runs to 16 residues. The germline V gene encodes CDR1 SEHNR and CDR2 FQNEAQ (reference sequence). J lost 2 bases, V lost 5 bases, and 5 bases had no gene match. The CDR3 nucleotides read TGTGCCAGCAGCCCCCGGGACAGGGGTAACACCGGGGAGCTGTTTTTT. It specifies CASSPRDRGNTGELFF.

The V gene is TRBV27, the J gene TRBJ2-7, with D possibly TRBD1 on 5 matching bases. V was shortened by 3 bases and J by 2 bases, with 8 bases between the two germline ends. The length of the CDR3 is 13 residues. CDR1 is MNHEY and CDR2 is SMNVEV in the germline V gene (reference sequence). The DNA of the CDR3 is TGTGCCAGCAGTTTCAGGGTTACCTACGAGCAGTACTTC. Translation: CASSFRVTYEQYF.

The V and J genes are TRBV4-1 and TRBJ1-6; D is unresolved. The CDR3 spans 17 residues. The germline CDR1 and CDR2 sequences are MGHRA and YSYEKL. V lost 0 bases and J 5 bases, leaving 14 bases between the germline ends. CDR3 in amino acids: CASSQDSVRQNNSPLHF. DNA for the CDR3: TGCGCCAGCAGCCAAGACTCGGTGAGGCAGAATAATTCACCCCTCCACTTT.

V gene TRBV6-5 combines with J gene TRBJ2-7, with 10 bases fitting TRBD1. J gave up 3 bases and V 6 bases, and 8 bases lay outside the gene matches. CDR1 is MNHEY, CDR2 SVGAGI, per germline. This CDR3 is 15 amino acids long. The CDR3 DNA reads as TGTGCCAGCAGCACCTGGGGACAGGGGTACTACGAGCAGTACTTC. Its translation: CASSTWGQGYYEQYF.

A word on this clone: Other DNA sequences of this sample code for an identical CDR3. The chain uses TRBV10-1 and TRBJ1-6, with 7 bases that match TRBD1. This CDR3 has 18 residues. Losses at the gene ends were 5 bases for V and 3 bases for J; bases not matched to a gene: 13. In germline, CDR1 is WNHNN, CDR2 SYGVQD (reference sequence). The CDR3 coding sequence is TGCGCCAGCAGTATTCGACAGGGTTTGGTACTCTATAATTCACCCCTCCACTTT. It yields the protein CASSIRQGLVLYNSPLHF.

With respect to this clone: A junction boundary mismatches the germline segment, possibly from a read error. Other DNA sequences of this sample code for an identical CDR3. V usage is TRBV6-1 and J usage is TRBJ1-1; maybe TRBD1 (5 bases). The CDR3 covers 17 residues. Germline V CDR1 and CDR2: MNHNS, SASEGT. CDR3 bases: TGTGCCAGCAGTGAACGGTGGGAGGGAGGGACGAACACTGAGGCTTTCTTT. Protein: CASSERWEGGTNTEAFF.

The genes are TRBV11-2 and TRBJ2-3; TRBD2 aligns across 10 bases. Losses at the gene ends were 5 bases for V and 2 bases for J; bases not matched to a gene: 7. The CDR3 sequence is 16 residues long. CDR1 is SGHAT and CDR2 is FQNNGV in the germline V gene. CDR3 amino acids: CASSQGLATLTDTQYF. CDR3 coding DNA: TGTGCCAGCAGCCAGGGACTAGCGACACTCACAGATACGCAGTATTTT.

The CDR3 sequence is CASSFAHRLAGGQDTQYF. The CDR3 region has the DNA TGTGCCAGCAGCTTCGCGCATAGACTAGCGGGGGGGCAAGATACGCAGTATTTT. The chain uses TRBV7-6 and TRBJ2-3; TRBD2 matches at 14 bases. Germline-derived CDR1 and CDR2 are SGHVS and FNYEAQ. The CDR3 sequence is 18 residues long. V shed 3 bases and J 5 bases; nucleotides not matched to a gene: 10.

This chain uses TRBV19 with TRBJ2-3; the match to TRBD2 covers 7 bases. The CDR3 is made up of 16 amino acids. Germline lookup yields CDR1 LNHDA and CDR2 SQIVND (reference sequence). Unmatched junction bases numbered 6, after V lost 3 bases and J lost 0 bases. This CDR3 is CASSIRVAGSTDTQYF. DNA for the CDR3: TGTGCCAGTAGTATTCGAGTAGCGGGTAGCACAGATACGCAGTATTTT. Full variable domain (remainder filled in from reference TRBV19 and TRBJ2-3): DGGITQSPKYLFRKEGQNVTLSCEQNLNHDAMYWYRQDPGQGLRLIYYSQIVNDFQKGDIAEGYSVSREKKESFPLTVTSAQKNPTAFYLCASSIRVAGSTDTQYFGPGTRLTVL.

This clone has a handful of counts. This sequence joins TRBV5-4 and TRBJ1-4; D is possibly TRBD1 (5 bases). The CDR3 totals 15 residues. V dropped 0 bases and J dropped 5 bases, with 11 bases sitting between them. Germline CDR1 is SGHNT and CDR2 is YYREEE (reference sequence). The CDR3 DNA reads TGTGCCAGCAGCTTGGGACTGGGGGGAAATGAAAAACTGTTTTTT. This encodes CASSLGLGGNEKLFF.

This clone showed up just once. This rearrangement joins TRBV9 to TRBJ2-2; D uncertain. Germline assignment: CDR1 SGDLS and CDR2 YYNGEE. The CDR3 is 13 residues long. V was trimmed by 4 bases and J by 5 bases, leaving 9 bases between them. The CDR3 is CASSRDLTGELFF. CDR3 nucleotide sequence: TGTGCCAGCAGCCGAGACTTGACCGGGGAGCTGTTTTTT.